This record looks at one T cell receptor beta chain sequence and its context. The data derive from a study of blood T cells in healthy people across ages. Donor samples were obtained from healthy Caucasian individuals from Russia, aged 6 to 90. They isolated at least 6.5 million PBMCs from each sample. The germline CDR1 and CDR2 sequences are SGHTA and FQGNSA. V was trimmed by 3 bases and J by 4 bases, leaving 13 bases between them. The CDR3 runs to 15 residues. Alongside a J-beta primer mix, a sample-barcoded 5' primer served in a second PCR lasting 7 to 11 cycles. Via MiXCR, TCRdb re-called the 5' RACE reads, giving one row per CDR3 protein. The sample lists around 1.5 million distinct CDR3 sequences, 55% to 75% occurring once.

Sequenced sample: blood. The genes are TRBV7-2 and TRBJ1-3; D gene unclear. The clonotype was recovered from a man aged 18 to 30 in good health. The CDR3 bases are TGTGCCAGCAGCTTTCGGGGTATGGCCGGAAACACCATATATTTT. The encoded protein is CASSFRGMAGNTIYF.